This T cell receptor beta chain appears in the sequencing data of a study of cytomegalovirus exposure and HLA in healthy donors. The study, taken as a whole, reports: Analysis was carried out at a later point, and it linked a missense DCLRE1C variant to TCR beta V- and J-gene trimming.

For this clone: The antigen remains undetermined.

Primers for the PCR totalled 60 Vbeta and 13 Jbeta. Assay: immunoSEQ multiplex PCR; the TCRdb copy retains only in-frame clones and omits some. Seen here are roughly 180,000 clones, approximately 78% observed once, and the top ten hold 13%. Germline CDR1 reads SGHVS; CDR2 reads FQNEAQ. The CDR3 has 14 residues. This clonotype originated in a woman in her forties or fifties in good health and CMV-seropositive. Source material: PBMCs. This sequence joins TRBV7-8 and TRBJ2-5; perhaps TRBD2 as D (5 bases). The J call is doubtful: the DNA matches TRBJ2-7 better. The CDR3 is CASSPSSSPYEQYF. The CDR3 DNA reads TGTGCCAGCAGCCCTAGCTCCTCACCCTACGAGCAGTACTTC.